The text below deals with one TCR beta chain. The antigen is not known. Trimming cost V 5 bases and J 4 bases; bases outside gene matches: 3. This CDR3 has 13 residues. The V gene's germline CDR1 is SGHTA and CDR2 FQGNSA. This entry belongs to a study of CD8+ T cells in alopecia areata. Study results and limitations: Scalp and blood samples kept many expanded lesional clones throughout tofacitinib. Lesional scalp, notably in alopecia totalis/universalis, had clonality above that of normal scalp. Among patients, TCR sharing was less clear than in mice, a difference possibly due in part to HLA diversity in the patient population.

In each case, RNA was isolated and then reverse transcribed into cDNA as the sequencing template. TCRdb's table, derived via immunoSEQ multiplex PCR, lists solely in-frame clones and lacks some. This table has around 100,000 clones, approximately 55% appearing once. Described treatment: oral pan-JAK inhibitor, 5-10 mg twice daily. This sequence joins TRBV7-2 and TRBJ2-5; TRBD2 aligns across 8 bases. The source material was CD4+ T cells sorted from blood, sampled at week 24, from a patient treated with tofacitinib. The source is a human donor with alopecia areata. Here the CDR3 DNA reads TGTGCCAGCAGCCTAACTAGCGGAGAGACCCAGTACTTC. This translates into CASSLTSGETQYF.